The 16 T cell receptor beta chains presented below share a single source sample, sequenced in a study of T cell repertoires in cytomegalovirus infection. Using its own MiXCR run on the reads, TCRdb lists one record per CDR3 protein. The data show nearly 450,000 distinct CDR3 sequences, with approximately 30% seen just once and roughly 13% held by the top ten. Sequences were obtained from PBMCs. These receptors originate from a human donor in good health (CMV status not recorded). Some clones in this sample may be carry-over from other donors' samples.

A remark on this clonotype: This could be a read error, since a much larger clone is one nucleotide away. Because it lacks the conserved phenylalanine or tryptophan at the end, this CDR3 is likely a read error. The rearrangement joins TRBV7-6 to TRBJ1-4; the D is unclear. The V gene lost 5 bases and the J gene lost 8 bases, with 18 bases spanning the gap. The CDR3 contains 15 residues. CDR1 is SGHVS, CDR2 FNYEAQ, per germline. The CDR3 DNA follows: TGTGCCAGCAGCCCTACACGGCTGCGCGGGGAAAAACTGTTTTAT. Amino acid sequence: CASSPTRLRGEKLFY.

The rearrangement links TRBV6-1 to TRBJ1-2; the D is unclear. CDR1 and CDR2 (germline): MNHNS, SASEGT. With 1 base removed from V and 8 bases from J, the gap between germline ends came to 20 bases. This CDR3 is built from 16 residues. In DNA form, the CDR3 reads TGTGCCAGCAGTGAAGGACCAGTGTCAGGCCCGGGGGGCTACACCTTC. This gives the protein CASSEGPVSGPGGYTF.

Points on this clonotype: The junction and the germline gene differ at one end; a read error may be behind it. The gene calls are TRBV6-5 and TRBJ1-5, with D unresolved. CDR3 length: 13 residues. CDR1 and CDR2 from the germline V gene are MNHEY and SVGAGI. CDR3 sequence: CASSEAVNQPHNF. In DNA, the CDR3 is TGTGCCAGCAGTGAAGCAGTTAATCAGCCCCATAATTTT.

The chain joins TRBV6-5 to TRBJ2-4; TRBD2 matches at 7 bases. With V trimmed by 5 bases and J by 7 bases, 8 bases remained unmatched. The germline gives CDR1 MNHEY, CDR2 SVGAGI. This CDR3 contains 14 residues. The CDR3 reads CASSTAAGRNIQYF. Here the CDR3 DNA reads TGTGCCAGCAGTACAGCAGCGGGACGTAACATTCAGTACTTC.

This clonotype was found a few times. The rearrangement joins TRBV7-6 to TRBJ2-3; D is possibly TRBD1 (6 bases). V gave up 1 base and J gave up 5 bases, with 13 bases separating them. CDR1 is SGHVS, CDR2 FNYEAQ, per germline. The CDR3 sequence is 15 residues long. CDR3 protein: CASSLVGGERDTQYF. The DNA for the CDR3 is TGTGCCAGCAGCTTAGTAGGGGGAGAGAGAGATACGCAGTATTTT.

V usage is TRBV5-1 and J usage is TRBJ2-7; D perhaps matches TRBD1 (6 bases). V lost 5 bases and J 1 base, leaving 16 bases between the germline ends. The germline gives CDR1 SGHRS, CDR2 YFSETQ. The CDR3 runs 15 residues. This CDR3 is CASRPTGHTSYEQYF. For the CDR3, the DNA is TGCGCCAGCAGGCCCACGGGACACACTTCCTACGAGCAGTACTTC.

V and J are TRBV11-2 and TRBJ2-1; the D gene is possibly TRBD1 (6 bases). Germline CDR1 SGHAT, CDR2 FQNNGV. Trimming shortened V by 0 bases and J by 9 bases, and 27 bases separated the two germline ends. The CDR3 is made up of 19 amino acids. CDR3 sequence reads: CASSLDHGISGARIGEQFF. The CDR3, as DNA: TGTGCCAGCAGCTTAGATCACGGGATCTCAGGGGCGCGAATCGGTGAGCAGTTCTTC.

Concerning this clonotype itself: Germline is not matched at one junction end, which may reflect a read error. CDR3: CDSSPRTSPQETQYF. As DNA, the CDR3 is TGTGACAGCAGTCCCCGGACTAGTCCGCAAGAGACCCAGTACTTC. The chain has TRBV12-3 or TRBV12-4 and TRBJ2-5; 7 nucleotides agree with TRBD2. This CDR3 is built from 15 residues.

There are many counts of this clonotype. The chain employs TRBV11-2 and TRBJ1-2; D call uncertain. Germline CDR1 SGHAT, CDR2 FQNNGV. This CDR3 is built from 14 residues. V was cut by 5 bases and J by 4 bases, with 14 bases left in between. The CDR3 DNA reads TGTGCCAGCAGCCCCGAAACGGGTACCTATGGCTACACCTTC. It codes for CASSPETGTYGYTF.

The chain links TRBV4-1 to TRBJ1-1, with D hard to call. Germline V gene sequence: CDR1 MGHRA, CDR2 YSYEKL. Trimming took off 2 bases at V and 5 bases at J, with 9 bases between the two ends. There are 13 residues in the CDR3. The CDR3 here is CASSQNEFTEAFF. The CDR3 DNA sequence: TGCGCCAGCAGCCAAAACGAGTTTACTGAAGCTTTCTTT.

The chain employs TRBV6-1 and TRBJ2-5, with 11 positions matching TRBD1. CDR1 and CDR2 (germline): MNHNS, SASEGT. J was trimmed by 3 bases and V by 7 bases; bases with no gene match: 10. The CDR3 consists of 16 residues. The CDR3: CASTSAWTGGEETQYF. In nucleotides, the CDR3 is TGTGCCAGCACCTCCGCGTGGACAGGGGGCGAAGAGACCCAGTACTTC.

This clonotype was counted a single time. The chain carries TRBV6-5 and TRBJ2-1; 12 bases map to TRBD2. Unmatched junction bases numbered 12, after V lost 6 bases and J lost 0 bases. This CDR3 region has 19 residues. Germline lookup yields CDR1 MNHEY and CDR2 SVGAGI. CDR3 nucleotides: TGTGCCAGCAGCCCACTAGCGGGGGGCCGCCGAAGCTCCTACAATGAGCAGTTCTTC. Its protein product is CASSPLAGGRRSSYNEQFF.

This clonotype has ten or more counts. The chain combines TRBV7-6 with TRBJ2-7, with 8 bases matching TRBD1. The CDR3 has 15 residues. CDR1 is SGHVS and CDR2 is FNYEAQ in the germline V gene. J lost 5 bases, V lost 1 base, and 7 bases had no gene match. The CDR3 spells CASSLGWTGSHEQYF. CDR3 bases: TGTGCCAGCAGCTTAGGGTGGACAGGGTCCCACGAGCAGTACTTC.

About this clonotype: This may be a read error: a much more frequent sequence differs by one nucleotide. This chain connects TRBV7-8 to TRBJ2-1; 9 bases align to TRBD1. This CDR3 has 15 residues. Trimming at V came to 9 bases and at J to 2 bases, leaving 8 bases not matched to a gene. The germline V gene encodes CDR1 SGHVS and CDR2 FQNEAQ. The CDR3 loop reads CARSPRQGAYNEQFF. The DNA for the CDR3 is TGTGCCAGAAGCCCGCGACAGGGGGCCTACAATGAGCAGTTCTTC.

To note about this clonotype: A read error may produce the germline difference seen at one junction end. The chain uses TRBV28 and TRBJ1-3; 8 bases align to TRBD1. The CDR3 is made up of 15 amino acids. Germline CDR1 is MDHEN and CDR2 is SYDVKM. The CDR3 protein is CASSWDRFSGNTISF. Here the CDR3 DNA reads TGTGCCAGCAGTTGGGACAGGTTCTCTGGAAACACCATATCTTTT.

This clonotype was detected once. The V gene is TRBV5-4, the J gene TRBJ2-7; D unclear. V dropped 4 bases and J dropped 2 bases, with 16 bases sitting between them. Looked up from germline, CDR1 is SGHNT and CDR2 is YYREEE (reference sequence). CDR3 length: 15 amino acids. The CDR3 loop reads CASSPDPDSTYEQYF. CDR3 DNA sequence: TGTGCCAGCAGCCCCGACCCTGATTCCACCTACGAGCAGTACTTC.